What follows are 30 T cell receptor beta chains derived from one specimen sequenced in a study of vaccination and CD4 T cells after COVID-19. Sequencing of the DNA from cultured CD4+ T cells was carried out with the Oncomine TCR Beta short-read assay. TCRdb recomputed calls from the PCR reads with MiXCR, one row per CDR3 protein. This table has approximately 15,000 distinct CDR3 sequences, about 29% appearing once. Indicated treatment: approximately nine-day PBMC culture with coronavirus spike peptide pools or control peptides (ViraFEST assay). No antigens are known for them. Sequencing was done on a sample of cultured CD4+ T cells from blood. The receptors stem from a human donor with COVID-19.

The chain carries TRBV20-1 and TRBJ1-2; 7 nucleotides line up with TRBD1. V shed 6 bases, J shed 3 bases, and the junction held 10 bases outside the gene matches. CDR1 and CDR2 (germline): DFQATT, SNEGSKA (reference sequence). The CDR3 totals 14 residues. The CDR3 bases are TGCAGTGCGCTCCCCACAGGGGACTACTATGGCTACACCTTC. The encoded protein is CSALPTGDYYGYTF.

The gene calls are TRBV7-2 and TRBJ2-2, with a weak D call TRBD1 (5 bases). CDR3 size: 13 residues. Germline-derived CDR1 and CDR2 are SGHTA and FQGNSA. Trimming took 7 bases from V and 4 from J, leaving 10 bases between them. The CDR3 DNA is TGTGCCAGCACCGAGACAGCCACCGGGGAGCTGTTTTTT. Translated: CASTETATGELFF. The full variable domain, with the rest looked up from reference TRBV7-2 and TRBJ2-2, is GAGVSQSPSNKVTEKGKDVELRCDPISGHTALYWYRQSLGQGLEFLIYFQGNSAPDKSGLPSDRFSAERTGGSVSTLTIQRTQQEDSAVYLCASTETATGELFFGEGSRLTVL.

The chain employs TRBV5-4 and TRBJ2-7, with D tentatively TRBD1 (5 bases). The V gene's germline CDR1 is SGHNT and CDR2 YYREEE (reference sequence). The CDR3 contains 16 residues. Trimming stripped 5 bases from V and 5 bases from J, with 23 bases between. The CDR3: CASSPGPGKNMDEQYF. The CDR3 nucleotides read TGTGCCAGCAGTCCCGGGCCAGGGAAGAATATGGACGAGCAGTACTTC.

This rearrangement joins TRBV20-1 to TRBJ2-5; TRBD2 might be the D (7 bases). Trimming took off 5 bases at V and 4 bases at J, with 23 bases between the two ends. Germline lookup yields CDR1 DFQATT and CDR2 SNEGSKA (reference sequence). This CDR3 contains 16 residues. DNA of the CDR3: TGCAGTGCTCACGGCTGGGGGGGCCCTTCCACAGAGACCCAGTACTTC. It specifies CSAHGWGGPSTETQYF.

The CDR3 region is CAWSVGGNSYEQYF. Written as DNA, the CDR3 is TGTGCCTGGAGTGTAGGGGGGAACTCCTACGAGCAGTACTTC. The rearrangement joins TRBV30 to TRBJ2-7, with D perhaps TRBD1 or TRBD2 (6 bases each). CDR1 and CDR2 from the germline V gene are GTSNPN and SVGIG (reference sequence). Trimming stripped 0 bases from V and 0 bases from J, with 9 bases between. The CDR3 is 14 amino acids. The variable domain in full, with the rest retrieved from reference TRBV30 and TRBJ2-7, is SQTIHQWPATLVQPVGSPLSLECTVEGTSNPNLYWYRQAAGRGLQLLFYSVGIGQISSEVPQNLSASRPQDRQFILSSKKLLLSDSGFYLCAWSVGGNSYEQYFGPGTRLTVT.

By sample fraction, this clonotype is medium-sized. V and J are TRBV6-1 and TRBJ1-1; the D gene is possibly TRBD1 (6 bases). The CDR3 spans 14 residues. The ends were cut back, 7 bases at V and 1 base at J, with 13 bases in the middle. CDR1 and CDR2 (germline): MNHNS, SASEGT. CDR3 sequence (DNA): TGTGCCAGCAAGAATAGGGGGGAGAACACTGAAGCTTTCTTT. Encoded protein: CASKNRGENTEAFF.

This clonotype was detected a few times. This rearrangement joins TRBV30 to TRBJ1-1, with a tentative D call TRBD1 (6 bases). Germline V gene lookup returns CDR1 GTSNPN and CDR2 SVGIG (reference sequence). The CDR3 is 13 amino acids. Trimming stripped 2 bases from V and 1 base from J, with 8 bases between. Written as DNA, the CDR3 is TGTGCCTGGAGTTCGACAGGGAACACTGAAGCTTTCTTT. Amino acid sequence: CAWSSTGNTEAFF.

This clonotype has just a few counts. J is TRBJ2-3 and V is TRBV7-2; D is unclear. This CDR3 region has 11 residues. Germline CDR1 reads SGHTA; CDR2 reads FQGNSA. The germline V and J ends were trimmed by 3 bases and 5 bases, with 3 bases remaining between them. The CDR3 DNA is TGTGCCAGCAGCTTTAAAGATACGCAGTATTTT. Protein sequence: CASSFKDTQYF.

The sample holds one count of this clonotype. CDR3 protein: CASSISGGYTGELFF. DNA of the CDR3: TGCGCCAGCAGTATTAGCGGGGGGTACACCGGGGAGCTGTTTTTT. V usage is TRBV5-1 and J usage is TRBJ2-2; 10 bases fit TRBD2. CDR1 is SGHRS and CDR2 is YFSETQ in the germline V gene. V shed 5 bases and J 3 bases; nucleotides not matched to a gene: 4. This CDR3 is built from 15 residues.

This clonotype was detected a few times. This chain uses TRBV12-3 or TRBV12-4 with TRBJ1-2; TRBD1 agrees at 10 bases. V trimming: 1 base; J trimming: 4 bases; junction bases outside the gene matches: 3. This CDR3 has 15 amino acids. The CDR3 region is CASSLGQGAIYGYTF. CDR3 nucleotides: TGTGCCAGCAGTTTAGGACAGGGGGCTATCTATGGCTACACCTTC.

The table lists this clonotype with a few counts. The rearrangement links TRBV27 to TRBJ1-1; 10 positions agree with TRBD1. Trimming cost V 5 bases and J 10 bases; bases outside gene matches: 7. The germline gives CDR1 MNHEY, CDR2 SMNVEV (reference sequence). CDR3 length: 13 amino acids. The CDR3 nucleotides read TGTGCCAGCAGTAACCGGGACAGGGGCGGAGCTTTCTTT. This codes for CASSNRDRGGAFF.

The chain recombines TRBV24-1 with TRBJ1-3, with unresolved D. With 2 bases removed from V and 0 bases from J, the gap between germline ends came to 7 bases. The CDR3 covers 15 residues. Germline CDR1 reads KGHDR; CDR2 reads SFDVKD. CDR3 in amino acids: CATSDSRDSGNTIYF. As DNA, the CDR3 is TGTGCCACCAGTGATTCGCGGGACTCTGGAAACACCATATATTTT.

The rearrangement joins TRBV7-6 to TRBJ2-4; 7 positions match TRBD2. This CDR3 is built from 14 residues. Germline values: CDR1 SGHVS, CDR2 FNYEAQ. The V and J ends lost 5 bases and 4 bases, in that order; junction bases with no gene match: 5. The CDR3 loop reads CASSAGTTKNIQYF. CDR3 DNA sequence: TGTGCCAGCAGCGCCGGGACTACGAAAAACATTCAGTACTTC.

The J gene is TRBJ2-7, the V gene TRBV11-3; D is unclear. Germline V gives CDR1 SGHNT, CDR2 YENEEA. V was clipped by 5 bases and J by 0 bases, with 11 bases between them. The CDR3 totals 14 residues. CDR3 loop: CASSRGVDSYEQYF. CDR3 in DNA: TGTGCCAGCAGCCGAGGCGTCGACTCCTACGAGCAGTACTTC. The variable domain in full, completed from reference TRBV11-3 and TRBJ2-7, reads EAGVVQSPRYKIIEKKQPVAFWCNPISGHNTLYWYLQNLGQGPELLIRYENEEAVDDSQLPKDRFSAERLKGVDSTLKIQPAELGDSAVYLCASSRGVDSYEQYFGPGTRLTVT.

V is TRBV6-4 and J is TRBJ2-3; D call uncertain. Germline V gene lookup returns CDR1 MRHNA and CDR2 SNTAGT. Between the trimmed V and J ends, which lost 3 bases and 2 bases, there was a span of 6 bases. The CDR3 runs 13 residues. The CDR3 reads CASSENPTDTQYF. The CDR3 bases are TGTGCCAGCAGTGAAAACCCCACAGATACGCAGTATTTT.

The chain links TRBV6-2 or TRBV6-3 to TRBJ1-2, with a possible D match to TRBD1 (6 bases). The length of the CDR3 is 16 residues. CDR1 and CDR2 from the germline V gene are MNHEY and SVGEGT. Trimming pared 4 bases from V and 6 bases from J, leaving 21 bases between. CDR3 region: CASSSPGQIFSHGYTF. The CDR3 DNA reads as TGTGCCAGCAGTTCACCGGGACAAATATTCTCTCATGGCTACACCTTC.

This clonotype was seen only a few times. The V call is TRBV19, the J call TRBJ2-7; 8 bases line up with TRBD2. The CDR3 loop spans 15 amino acids. The V segment lost 1 base and the J segment 2 bases; nucleotides outside the gene matches: 4. CDR1 is LNHDA and CDR2 is SQIVND in the germline V gene (reference sequence). CDR3 protein: CASSIGPAGAYEQYF. CDR3 DNA sequence: TGTGCCAGTAGTATAGGGCCAGCGGGGGCCTACGAGCAGTACTTC.

The V call is TRBV6-4, the J call TRBJ2-4; TRBD2 might be the D (7 bases). Trimming removed 7 bases from V and 0 bases from J, with 22 bases in between. Per germline, CDR1 MRHNA and CDR2 SNTAGT. CDR3 length: 18 amino acids. Here the CDR3 reads CASTPGGRLYPAKNIQYF. The CDR3 DNA is TGTGCCAGCACCCCGGGGGGCCGATTATACCCAGCCAAAAACATTCAGTACTTC.

This clonotype is categorized as medium-sized. The J gene is TRBJ1-2, the V gene TRBV6-2 or TRBV6-3; a possible D gene is TRBD1 (5 bases). Trimming took off 5 bases at V and 3 bases at J, with 25 bases between the two ends. The germline V gene encodes CDR1 MNHEY and CDR2 SVGEGT. This CDR3 has 18 amino acids. CDR3 amino acids: CASSNGLGPVTGDYGYTF. The CDR3 DNA is TGTGCCAGCAGTAACGGTTTAGGGCCTGTTACAGGTGACTATGGCTACACCTTC.

The V call is TRBV29-1, the J call TRBJ1-1; TRBD1 is a possible D gene (6 bases). The CDR3 covers 12 residues. V was clipped by 7 bases and J by 1 base, with 10 bases between them. Germline assignment: CDR1 SQVTM and CDR2 ANQGSEA. CDR3 loop: CSERRGNTEAFF. As DNA, the CDR3 is TGCAGCGAACGCAGGGGGAACACTGAAGCTTTCTTT.

The chain couples TRBV6-1 to TRBJ1-6, with D unclear. Trimming removed 2 bases at V and 2 bases at J, with 7 bases between. CDR1 is MNHNS, CDR2 SASEGT, per germline. The CDR3 totals 15 residues. CDR3 protein: CASSEHTAYNSPLHF. The CDR3, as DNA: TGTGCCAGCAGTGAACATACAGCCTATAATTCACCCCTCCACTTT.

This clonotype was counted between two and nine times. J is TRBJ1-2 and V is TRBV4-2; D gene ambiguous. CDR3 size: 13 residues. Trimming shortened V by 1 base and J by 8 bases, and 11 bases separated the two germline ends. Per the germline V gene, CDR1 is LGHNA and CDR2 is YNFKEQ. The CDR3 loop reads CASSQGSAEGYTF. In DNA, the CDR3 is TGTGCCAGCAGCCAAGGTTCGGCGGAGGGCTACACCTTC.

The chain carries TRBV21-1 and TRBJ2-1; TRBD1, as called in the table, went unchecked against the DNA. TRBV21-1 is a listed pseudogene. This CDR3 has 18 residues. This CDR3 is CASSKVPVMTGVSNEQFF. The CDR3 DNA follows: TGTGCCAGCAGCAAAGTTCCGGTTATGACAGGGGTGAGCAATGAGCAGTTCTTC.

This clonotype was recorded a few times. The J gene is TRBJ2-3, the V gene TRBV20-1, with a tentative D call TRBD2 (6 bases). Germline V CDR1 and CDR2: DFQATT, SNEGSKA (reference sequence). This CDR3 region has 15 residues. With 7 bases removed from V and 3 bases from J, the gap between germline ends came to 20 bases. The CDR3 DNA sequence: TGCAGTGGGGCCCATACGGGGGAGGTGACAGATACGCAGTATTTT. Translating gives CSGAHTGEVTDTQYF.

Only a few counts were recorded for this clonotype. This chain links TRBV28 with TRBJ1-2, with TRBD1 as a possible D gene (6 bases). The CDR3 totals 15 residues. The V and J ends lost 6 bases and 6 bases respectively, with 20 bases between them. Germline V gene lookup returns CDR1 MDHEN and CDR2 SYDVKM. The CDR3 here is CASSLTGISSNGYTF. CDR3 coding DNA: TGTGCCAGCAGCCTCACAGGGATTTCGTCGAATGGCTACACCTTC.

This clonotype was observed a few times. The chain recombines TRBV29-1 with TRBJ1-1; D unclear. The CDR3 consists of 13 residues. V lost 6 bases and J 4 bases, leaving 15 bases between the germline ends. The germline V gene encodes CDR1 SQVTM and CDR2 ANQGSEA. The CDR3 is CSVDWTRGTEAFF. The CDR3, as DNA: TGCAGCGTCGACTGGACTAGAGGCACTGAAGCTTTCTTT. Drawing the rest from reference TRBV29-1 and TRBJ1-1, the complete variable domain is SAVISQKPSRDICQRGTSLTIQCQVDSQVTMMFWYRQQPGQSLTLIATANQGSEATYESGFVIDKFPISRPNLTFSTLTVSNMSPEDSSIYLCSVDWTRGTEAFFGQGTRLTVV.

The gene calls are TRBV15 and TRBJ2-1; D is perhaps TRBD1 (5 bases). From germline, CDR1 is LNHNV and CDR2 YYDKDF (reference sequence). This CDR3 is built from 18 residues. V lost 0 bases, J lost 8 bases, and 23 bases lay in between. CDR3 sequence (DNA): TGTGCCACCAGCAGAGATTTGGGCAGGGTACGGGTTGGGGATGAGCAGTTCTTC. Its translation is CATSRDLGRVRVGDEQFF.

This clonotype was observed once. This rearrangement joins TRBV19 to TRBJ2-3, with D possibly TRBD2 on 6 matching bases. V gave up 6 bases and J gave up 3 bases, with 10 bases separating them. CDR3 length: 13 residues. The germline V gene has CDR1 LNHDA and CDR2 SQIVND (reference sequence). CDR3 sequence: CASRFSGTDTQYF. In DNA, the CDR3 is TGTGCCAGTAGGTTTAGCGGAACAGATACGCAGTATTTT. The full variable domain, rest sourced from reference TRBV19 and TRBJ2-3, is DGGITQSPKYLFRKEGQNVTLSCEQNLNHDAMYWYRQDPGQGLRLIYYSQIVNDFQKGDIAEGYSVSREKKESFPLTVTSAQKNPTAFYLCASRFSGTDTQYFGPGTRLTVL.

This clonotype was recorded a few times. DNA for the CDR3: TGTGCCAGCAGCTTATTGGCCGGGGAGCTGTTTTTT. Its translation is CASSLLAGELFF. J is TRBJ2-2 and V is TRBV11-2; D remains ambiguous. The CDR3 loop spans 12 amino acids. With 2 bases removed from V and 6 bases from J, the gap between germline ends came to 4 bases. Germline V gives CDR1 SGHAT, CDR2 FQNNGV.

The gene calls are TRBV6-1 and TRBJ2-7, with D maybe TRBD2 (6 bases). V lost 5 bases and J 3 bases, leaving 20 bases between the germline ends. The CDR3 covers 16 residues. CDR1 is MNHNS, CDR2 SASEGT, per germline. DNA of the CDR3: TGTGCCAGCAGTCGGGGTATGTTGGCGGGGAGCTACGAGCAGTACTTC. This translates into CASSRGMLAGSYEQYF.